This TCR beta chain was found in a study of molecular identifiers for immune sequencing clone quantification (dated by TCRdb to the late 2010s). General notes on the study: For a replicate experiment, RNA from roughly 21,000 or 96,000 naive CD8 T cells was divided into five aliquots, of which four were sequenced. The study was a methods study using CD8 T cells to benchmark molecular-identifier clustering-based TCR repertoire sequencing (MIDCIRS) and TCR RNA copy counting. Study-wide conclusions, independent of this receptor: Modeling estimated 3 to 3.5 recovered TCR RNA copies per cell, compared with about 10 by digital PCR, which implies approximately 30% capture efficiency. When barcode sub-clustering was left out, chimeric consensus sequences inflated TCR diversity, with chimeras reaching as high as 47%. The naive libraries included spiked-in Jurkat TCR RNA (approximately ten copies' worth), and this RNA is not part of the donor repertoire. Spiked-in Jurkat TCR RNA equivalent to a single cell was reported to be detectable even among 800,000 to 1,000,000 naive CD8 T cells. Highly expanded clone sizes could be underestimated if identical TCR molecules share a barcode. In CMV-specific effector cells, clones with more than 20 RNA copies contained over 99% of molecules, whereas in naive cells such clones contained under 1% of molecules.

This clonotype has ten or more counts. This receptor's antigen is unknown. Per-base qualities were not stored, and no clone one base away is much larger. Naive CD8 T cell libraries were made from about 21,000 to 970,000 sorted cells using 10%, 30% or 50% of purified RNA. Naive CD8 T cells were FACS-sorted as CD8+CD4-CCR7+CD45RA+ on a BD FACSAria II into RLT Plus buffer. To test detection sensitivity, Jurkat RNA equal to ten TCR copies was added to samples of about 17,000-1,100,000 naive CD8 T cells. Enrichment of CD8 T cells was performed with RosetteSep CD8+ T Cell Enrichment Cocktail and Ficoll-Paque, after which ACK red cell lysis was carried out. The CDR3 has 13 amino acids, counting the end cysteine and phenylalanine. CDR3 DNA only is kept here, 39 bases in frame from base 1. As encoded in the germline V gene, CDR1 is WSHSY while CDR2 is SAAADI. V is cut by 7 bases and J by 0 bases, and the space between the germline ends is 8 bases.

Libraries were made using PCR. Instrument used: Illumina HiSeq 4000. Bulk TCR libraries were prepared as previously described, using TCR primers listed in Table S5. The Qiagen AllPrep DNA/RNA kit was used to purify total RNA. Before analysis, reads from multiple sequencing runs of the same library were pooled. The study's processing was this. Only reads with exact TCR constant sequence were kept, trimmed to 150 nt, and grouped by their 12-nt molecular barcodes. Reads inside each barcode group were sub-clustered using a 15% Levenshtein threshold, and a quality-weighted consensus sequence was constructed for each RNA molecule. Non-functional sequences were discarded, and so were lower-count sequences lying one edit away from another sequence. Based on fitting two negative binomial distributions, any barcode sub-cluster with under 20% of the maximum read count was discarded. TCRdb passed the public sequencing reads through fastp at Q25 and MiXCR, retaining productive beta sequences. Merged by CDR3 protein, the rows form single entries marked with the most common genes and DNA. For this entry, the V and J calls and clone size follow TCRdb and not the study's own pipeline. For this sample the table gives 50,000 to 65,000 distinct CDR3 sequences, of which approximately 25% were detected only once. Jointly, the top ten make up about 1.9% of the sample.

The sample taken for sequencing was naive CD8+ T cells from blood, with Jurkat cell RNA spiked in. The sample's cell subset or site, from its label and the paper: FACS-sorted CD8+CD4-CCR7+CD45RA+ naive T cells. The V gene is TRBV10-2 and the J gene is TRBJ2-3, with the D gene call left open. This TCR was recovered from a human donor in good health. Some libraries in this study had Jurkat cell RNA spiked in. This receptor carries the CDR3 CASKGYSTDTQYF. The DNA reads TGCGCCAGCAAAGGTTACAGCACAGATACGCAGTATTTT.